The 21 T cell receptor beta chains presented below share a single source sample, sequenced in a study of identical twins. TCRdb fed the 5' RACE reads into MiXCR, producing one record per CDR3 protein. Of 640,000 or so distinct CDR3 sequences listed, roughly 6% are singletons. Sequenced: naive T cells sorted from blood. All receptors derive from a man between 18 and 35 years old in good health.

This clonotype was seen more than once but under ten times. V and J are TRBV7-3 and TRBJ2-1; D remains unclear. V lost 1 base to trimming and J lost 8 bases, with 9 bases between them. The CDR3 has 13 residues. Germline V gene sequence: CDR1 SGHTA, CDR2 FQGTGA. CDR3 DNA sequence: TGTGCCAGCAGCTTAAAGGCCCCCCATGAGCAGTTCTTC. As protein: CASSLKAPHEQFF.

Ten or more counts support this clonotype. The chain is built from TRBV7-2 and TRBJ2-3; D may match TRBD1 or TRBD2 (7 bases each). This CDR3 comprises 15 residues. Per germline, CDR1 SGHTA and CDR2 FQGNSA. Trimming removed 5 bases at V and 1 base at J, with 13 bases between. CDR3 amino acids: CASSPGGGRTDTQYF. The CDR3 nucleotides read TGTGCCAGCAGCCCAGGGGGGGGCCGCACAGATACGCAGTATTTT.

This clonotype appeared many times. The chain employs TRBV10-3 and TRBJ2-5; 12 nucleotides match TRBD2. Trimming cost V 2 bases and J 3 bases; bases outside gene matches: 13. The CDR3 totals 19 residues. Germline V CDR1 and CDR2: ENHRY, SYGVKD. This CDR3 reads CAISEQTSGSSGKKETQYF. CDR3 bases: TGTGCCATCAGTGAGCAGACTAGCGGGAGTTCTGGGAAGAAAGAGACCCAGTACTTC.

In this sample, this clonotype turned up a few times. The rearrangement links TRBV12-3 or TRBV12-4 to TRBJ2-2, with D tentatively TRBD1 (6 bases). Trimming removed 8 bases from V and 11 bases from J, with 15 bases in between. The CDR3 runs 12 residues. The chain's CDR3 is CASRQGGLELFF. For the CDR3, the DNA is TGTGCCAGCCGGCAAGGGGGTCTAGAGCTGTTTTTT.

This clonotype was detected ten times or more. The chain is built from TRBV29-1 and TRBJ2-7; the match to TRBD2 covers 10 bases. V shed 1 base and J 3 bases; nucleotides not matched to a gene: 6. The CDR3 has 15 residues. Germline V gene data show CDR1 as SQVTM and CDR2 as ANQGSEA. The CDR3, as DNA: TGCAGCGTTGAAGCCCCCGCTAGCGGGAGCTACGAGCAGTACTTC. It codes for CSVEAPASGSYEQYF.

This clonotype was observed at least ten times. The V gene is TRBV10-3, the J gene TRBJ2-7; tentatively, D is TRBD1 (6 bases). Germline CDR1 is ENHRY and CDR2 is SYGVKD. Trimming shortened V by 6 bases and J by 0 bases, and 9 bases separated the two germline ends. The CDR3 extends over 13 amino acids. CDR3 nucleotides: TGTGCCATCAGGGACAGTGACTCCTACGAGCAGTACTTC. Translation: CAIRDSDSYEQYF.

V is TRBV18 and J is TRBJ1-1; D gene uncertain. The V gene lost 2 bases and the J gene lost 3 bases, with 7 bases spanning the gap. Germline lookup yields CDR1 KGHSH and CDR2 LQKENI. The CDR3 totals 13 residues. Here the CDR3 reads CASSPFGDTEAFF. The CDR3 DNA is TGTGCCAGCTCACCATTCGGGGACACTGAAGCTTTCTTT.

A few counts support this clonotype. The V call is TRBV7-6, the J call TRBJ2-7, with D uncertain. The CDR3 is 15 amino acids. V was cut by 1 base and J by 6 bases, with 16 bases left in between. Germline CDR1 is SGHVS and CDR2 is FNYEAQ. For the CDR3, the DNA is TGTGCCAGCAGCTTAGGCACATCCGACTTCGGCGAGCAGTACTTC. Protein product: CASSLGTSDFGEQYF.

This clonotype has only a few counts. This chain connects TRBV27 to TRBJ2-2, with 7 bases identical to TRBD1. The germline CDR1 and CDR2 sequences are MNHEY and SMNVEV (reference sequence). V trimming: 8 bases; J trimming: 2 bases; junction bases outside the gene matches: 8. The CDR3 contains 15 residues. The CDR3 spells CASRIGGSNTGELFF. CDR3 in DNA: TGTGCCAGCCGTATAGGGGGCTCTAACACCGGGGAGCTGTTTTTT.

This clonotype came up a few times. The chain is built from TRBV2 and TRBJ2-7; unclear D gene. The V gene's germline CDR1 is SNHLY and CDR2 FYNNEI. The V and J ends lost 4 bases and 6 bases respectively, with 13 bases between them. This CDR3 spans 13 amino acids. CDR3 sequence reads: CASSAGTTGEQYF. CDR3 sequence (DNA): TGTGCCAGCAGTGCCGGCACGACCGGCGAGCAGTACTTC.

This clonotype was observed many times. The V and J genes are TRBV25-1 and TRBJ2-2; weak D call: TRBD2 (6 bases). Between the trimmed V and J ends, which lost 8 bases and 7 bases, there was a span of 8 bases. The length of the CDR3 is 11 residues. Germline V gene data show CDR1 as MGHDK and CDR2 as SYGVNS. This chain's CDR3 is CASHGGGELFF. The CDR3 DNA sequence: TGTGCCAGCCACGGGGGCGGGGAGCTGTTTTTT.

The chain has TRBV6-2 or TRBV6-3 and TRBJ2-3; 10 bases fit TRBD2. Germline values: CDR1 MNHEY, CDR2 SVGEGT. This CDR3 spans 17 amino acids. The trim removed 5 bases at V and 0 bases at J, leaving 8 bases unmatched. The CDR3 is CASSTLLAGASTDTQYF. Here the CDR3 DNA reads TGTGCCAGCAGTACACTCCTAGCGGGGGCTAGCACAGATACGCAGTATTTT.

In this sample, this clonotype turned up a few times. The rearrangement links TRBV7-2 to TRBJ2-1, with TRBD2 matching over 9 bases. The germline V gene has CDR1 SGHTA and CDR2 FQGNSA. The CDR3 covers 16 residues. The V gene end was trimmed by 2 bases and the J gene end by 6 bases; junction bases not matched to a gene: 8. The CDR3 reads CASSLSGTSRINEQFF. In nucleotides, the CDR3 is TGTGCCAGCAGCTTATCCGGGACTAGCCGTATCAATGAGCAGTTCTTC.

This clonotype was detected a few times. DNA for the CDR3: TGTGCCAGCAGCCAAGACCCTAGCGGACCCTACGAGCAGTACTTC. It encodes CASSQDPSGPYEQYF. The chain combines TRBV4-2 with TRBJ2-7; 7 nucleotides match TRBD2. CDR3 length: 15 residues. With V trimmed by 0 bases and J by 2 bases, 4 bases remained unmatched. CDR1 and CDR2 (germline): LGHNA, YNFKEQ.

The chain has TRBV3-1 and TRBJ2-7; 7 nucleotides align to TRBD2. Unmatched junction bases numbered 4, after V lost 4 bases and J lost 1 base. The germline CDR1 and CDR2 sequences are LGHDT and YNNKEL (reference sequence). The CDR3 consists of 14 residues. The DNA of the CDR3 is TGTGCCAGCAGCCCGGGACTATTATCCTACGAGCAGTACTTC. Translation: CASSPGLLSYEQYF.

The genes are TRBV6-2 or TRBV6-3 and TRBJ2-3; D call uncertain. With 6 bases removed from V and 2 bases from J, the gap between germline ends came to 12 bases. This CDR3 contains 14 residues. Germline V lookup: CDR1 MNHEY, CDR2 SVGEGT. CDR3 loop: CASSSQHYTDTQYF. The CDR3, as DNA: TGTGCCAGCAGCTCACAGCATTACACAGATACGCAGTATTTT.

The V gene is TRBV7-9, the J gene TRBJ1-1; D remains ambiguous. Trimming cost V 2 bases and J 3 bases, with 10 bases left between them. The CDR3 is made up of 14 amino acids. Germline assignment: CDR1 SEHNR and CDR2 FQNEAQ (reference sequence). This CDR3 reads CASSLWAGHTEAFF. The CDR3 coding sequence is TGTGCCAGCAGCTTATGGGCCGGGCACACTGAAGCTTTCTTT. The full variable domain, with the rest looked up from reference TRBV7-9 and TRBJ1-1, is DTGVSQNPRHKITKRGQNVTFRCDPISEHNRLYWYRQTLGQGPEFLTYFQNEAQLEKSRLLSDRFSAERPKGSFSTLEIQRTEQGDSAMYLCASSLWAGHTEAFFGQGTRLTVV.

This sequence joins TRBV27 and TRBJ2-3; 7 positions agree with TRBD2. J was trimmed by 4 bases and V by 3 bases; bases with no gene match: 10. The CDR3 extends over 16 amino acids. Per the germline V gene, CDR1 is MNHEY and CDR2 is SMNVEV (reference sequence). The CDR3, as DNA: TGTGCCAGCAGTTTGGGCGTGAGCGGGGATGCAGATACGCAGTATTTT. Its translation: CASSLGVSGDADTQYF.

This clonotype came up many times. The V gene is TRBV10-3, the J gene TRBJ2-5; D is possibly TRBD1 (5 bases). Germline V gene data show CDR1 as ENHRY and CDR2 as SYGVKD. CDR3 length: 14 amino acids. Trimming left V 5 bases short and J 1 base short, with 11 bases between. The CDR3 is CAISIGASQETQYF. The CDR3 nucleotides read TGTGCCATCAGTATTGGGGCGTCCCAAGAGACCCAGTACTTC.

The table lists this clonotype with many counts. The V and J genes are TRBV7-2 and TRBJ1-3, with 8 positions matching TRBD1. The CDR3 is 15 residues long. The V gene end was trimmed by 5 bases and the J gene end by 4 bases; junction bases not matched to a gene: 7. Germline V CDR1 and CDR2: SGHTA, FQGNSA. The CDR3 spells CASSPWTGLGNTIYF. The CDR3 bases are TGTGCCAGCAGCCCGTGGACAGGGTTGGGAAACACCATATATTTT.

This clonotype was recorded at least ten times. This CDR3 reads CASSDPGANVLTF. In DNA form, the CDR3 reads TGCGCCAGCTCTGATCCTGGGGCCAACGTCCTGACTTTC. The genes are TRBV5-1 and TRBJ2-6; D remains ambiguous. CDR3 length: 13 residues. Trimming took 7 bases from V and 2 from J, leaving 7 bases between them. Germline lookup yields CDR1 SGHRS and CDR2 YFSETQ.